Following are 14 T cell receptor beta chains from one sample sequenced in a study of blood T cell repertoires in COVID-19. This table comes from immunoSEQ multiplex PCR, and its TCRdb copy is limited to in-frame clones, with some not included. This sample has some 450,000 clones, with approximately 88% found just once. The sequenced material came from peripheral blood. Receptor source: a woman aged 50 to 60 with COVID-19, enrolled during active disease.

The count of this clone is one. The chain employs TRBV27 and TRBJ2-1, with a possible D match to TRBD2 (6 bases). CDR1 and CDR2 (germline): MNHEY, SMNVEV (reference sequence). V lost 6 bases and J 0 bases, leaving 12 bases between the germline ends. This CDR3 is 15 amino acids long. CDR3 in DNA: TGTGCCAGCAGGGCTGACGGGAGCTCCTACAATGAGCAGTTCTTC. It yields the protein CASRADGSSYNEQFF.

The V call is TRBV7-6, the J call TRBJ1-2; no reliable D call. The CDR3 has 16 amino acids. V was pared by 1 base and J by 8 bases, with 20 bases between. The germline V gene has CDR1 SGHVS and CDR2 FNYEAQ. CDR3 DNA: TGTGCCAGCAGCTTAGGGGAGGGAAGAAGGGCGGGCGGCTACACCTTC. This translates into CASSLGEGRRAGGYTF.

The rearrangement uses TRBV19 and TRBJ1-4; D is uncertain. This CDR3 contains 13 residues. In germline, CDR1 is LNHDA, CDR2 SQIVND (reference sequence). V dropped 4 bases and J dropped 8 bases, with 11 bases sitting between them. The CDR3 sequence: CASSTNSREKLFF. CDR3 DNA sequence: TGTGCCAGTAGTACCAACTCGAGGGAAAAACTGTTTTTT.

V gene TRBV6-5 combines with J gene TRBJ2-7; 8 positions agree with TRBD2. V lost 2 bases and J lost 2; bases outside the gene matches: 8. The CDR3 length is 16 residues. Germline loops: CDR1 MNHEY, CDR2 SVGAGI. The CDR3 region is CASSYRRAGGPYEQYF. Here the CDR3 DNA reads TGTGCCAGCAGTTACCGGAGGGCGGGGGGCCCCTACGAGCAGTACTTC.

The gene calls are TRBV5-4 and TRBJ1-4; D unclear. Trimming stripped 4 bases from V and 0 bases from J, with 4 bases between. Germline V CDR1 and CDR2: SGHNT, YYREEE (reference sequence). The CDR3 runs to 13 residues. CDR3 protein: CASSPATNEKLFF. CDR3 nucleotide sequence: TGTGCCAGCAGCCCCGCAACTAATGAAAAACTGTTTTTT.

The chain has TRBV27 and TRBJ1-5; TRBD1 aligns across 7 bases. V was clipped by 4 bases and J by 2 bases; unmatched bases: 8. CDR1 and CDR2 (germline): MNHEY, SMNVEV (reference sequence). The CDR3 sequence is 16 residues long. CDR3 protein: CASSSIHRGGNQPQHF. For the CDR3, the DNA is TGTGCCAGCAGTTCAATCCACAGGGGCGGCAATCAGCCCCAGCATTTT.

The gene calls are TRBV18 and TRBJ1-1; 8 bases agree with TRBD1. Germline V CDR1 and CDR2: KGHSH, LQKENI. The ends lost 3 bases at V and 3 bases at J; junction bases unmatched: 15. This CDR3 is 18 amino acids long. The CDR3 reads CASSPNPLPGGSDTEAFF. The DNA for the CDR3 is TGTGCCAGCTCACCCAACCCCCTCCCAGGGGGCTCGGACACTGAAGCTTTCTTT.

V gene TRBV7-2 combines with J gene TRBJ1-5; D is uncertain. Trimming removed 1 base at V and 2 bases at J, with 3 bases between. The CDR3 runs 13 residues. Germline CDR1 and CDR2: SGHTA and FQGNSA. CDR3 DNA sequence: TGTGCCAGCAGCTTAGTAGGCAATCAGCCCCAGCATTTT. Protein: CASSLVGNQPQHF.

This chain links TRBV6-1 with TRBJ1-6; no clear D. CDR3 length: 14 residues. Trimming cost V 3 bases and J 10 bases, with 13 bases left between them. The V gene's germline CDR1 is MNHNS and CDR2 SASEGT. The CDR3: CASSDGRLRSPLHF. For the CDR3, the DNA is TGTGCCAGCAGTGACGGGAGGCTACGGTCACCCCTCCACTTT.

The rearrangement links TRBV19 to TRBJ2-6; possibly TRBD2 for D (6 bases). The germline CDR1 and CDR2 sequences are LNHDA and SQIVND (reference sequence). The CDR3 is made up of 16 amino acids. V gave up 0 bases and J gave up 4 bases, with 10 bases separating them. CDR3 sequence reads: CASSIDRREGANVLTF. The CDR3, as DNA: TGTGCCAGTAGTATAGATCGGAGGGAAGGGGCCAACGTCCTGACTTTC.

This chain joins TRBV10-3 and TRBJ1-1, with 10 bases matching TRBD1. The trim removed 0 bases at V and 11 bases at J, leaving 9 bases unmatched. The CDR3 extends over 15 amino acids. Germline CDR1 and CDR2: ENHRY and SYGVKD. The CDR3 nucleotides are TGTGCCATCAGTGAGTCAGACAGGGGGCGAATGGCGGCTTTCTTT. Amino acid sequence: CAISESDRGRMAAFF.

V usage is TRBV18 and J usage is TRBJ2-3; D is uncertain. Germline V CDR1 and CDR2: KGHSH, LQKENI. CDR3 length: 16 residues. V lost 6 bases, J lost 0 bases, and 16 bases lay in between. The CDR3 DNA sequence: TGTGCCAGCTCCCTATGGAGCAGCTCTAGCACAGATACGCAGTATTTT. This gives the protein CASSLWSSSSTDTQYF.

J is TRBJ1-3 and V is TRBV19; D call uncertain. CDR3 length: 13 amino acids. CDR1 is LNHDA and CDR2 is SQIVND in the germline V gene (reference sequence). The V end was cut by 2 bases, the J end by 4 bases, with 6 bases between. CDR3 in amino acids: CASSITTGNTIYF. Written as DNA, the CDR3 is TGTGCCAGTAGTATAACAACCGGAAACACCATATATTTT.

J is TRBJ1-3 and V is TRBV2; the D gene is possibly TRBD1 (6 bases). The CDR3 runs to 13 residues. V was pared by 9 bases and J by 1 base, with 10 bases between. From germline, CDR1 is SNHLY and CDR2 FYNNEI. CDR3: CASGQSSGNTIYF. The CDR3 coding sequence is TGTGCCAGTGGACAGTCATCTGGAAACACCATATATTTT. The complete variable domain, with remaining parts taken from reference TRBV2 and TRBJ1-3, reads EPEVTQTPSHQVTQMGQEVILRCVPISNHLYFYWYRQILGQKVEFLVSFYNNEISEKSEIFDDQFSVERPDGSNFTLKIRSTKLEDSAMYFCASGQSSGNTIYFGEGSWLTVV.